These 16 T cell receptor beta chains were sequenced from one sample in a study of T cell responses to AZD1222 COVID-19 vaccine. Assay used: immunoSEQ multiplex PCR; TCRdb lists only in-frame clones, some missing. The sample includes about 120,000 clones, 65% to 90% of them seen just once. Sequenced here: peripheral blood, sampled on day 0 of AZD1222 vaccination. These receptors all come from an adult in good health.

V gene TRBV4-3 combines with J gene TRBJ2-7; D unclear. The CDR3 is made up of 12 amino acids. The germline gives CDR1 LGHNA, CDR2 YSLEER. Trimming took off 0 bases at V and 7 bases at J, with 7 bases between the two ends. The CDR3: CASSQDWTEQYF. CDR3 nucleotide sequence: TGCGCCAGCAGCCAAGACTGGACGGAGCAGTACTTC.

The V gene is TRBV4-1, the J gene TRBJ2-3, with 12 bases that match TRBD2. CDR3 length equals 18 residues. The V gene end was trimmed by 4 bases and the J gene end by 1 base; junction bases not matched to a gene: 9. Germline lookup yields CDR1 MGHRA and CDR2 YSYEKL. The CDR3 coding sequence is TGCGCCAGCAGCCGAAGGACTAGCGGGGACTTGGGCACAGATACGCAGTATTTT. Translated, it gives CASSRRTSGDLGTDTQYF.

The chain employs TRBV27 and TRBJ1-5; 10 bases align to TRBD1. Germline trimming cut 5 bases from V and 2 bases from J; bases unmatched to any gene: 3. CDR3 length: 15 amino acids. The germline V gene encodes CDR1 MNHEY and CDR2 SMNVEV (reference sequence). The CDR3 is CASSTGTGGNQPQHF. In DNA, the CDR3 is TGTGCCAGCAGTACCGGGACAGGGGGCAATCAGCCCCAGCATTTT.

Written as DNA, the CDR3 is TGCGCCAGCAACGACCTAGACGAGCAGTACTTC. Its protein product is CASNDLDEQYF. The rearrangement joins TRBV5-1 to TRBJ2-7, with no clear D. This CDR3 region has 11 residues. The V end lost 6 bases, the J end lost 5 bases, and 9 bases lay between the germline ends. Germline V lookup: CDR1 SGHRS, CDR2 YFSETQ.

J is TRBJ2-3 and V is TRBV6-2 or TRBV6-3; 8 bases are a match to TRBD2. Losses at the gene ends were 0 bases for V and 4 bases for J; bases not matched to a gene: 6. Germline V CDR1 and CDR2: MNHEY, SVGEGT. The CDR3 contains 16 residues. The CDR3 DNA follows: TGTGCCAGCAGTTACTCGAGCGGGAGTGGCCCAGATACGCAGTATTTT. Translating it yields CASSYSSGSGPDTQYF.

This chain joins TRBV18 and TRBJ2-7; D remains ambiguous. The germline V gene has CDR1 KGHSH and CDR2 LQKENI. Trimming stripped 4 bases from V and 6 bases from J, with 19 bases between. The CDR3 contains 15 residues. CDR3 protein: CASSQAPAAAGEQYF. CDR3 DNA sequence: TGTGCCAGCTCACAGGCCCCGGCGGCGGCCGGCGAGCAGTACTTC.

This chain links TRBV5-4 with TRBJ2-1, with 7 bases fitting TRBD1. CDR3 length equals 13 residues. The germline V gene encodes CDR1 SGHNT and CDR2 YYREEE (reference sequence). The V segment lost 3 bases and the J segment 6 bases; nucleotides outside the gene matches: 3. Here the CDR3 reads CASSWDSGNEQFF. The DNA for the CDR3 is TGTGCCAGCAGCTGGGACAGTGGCAATGAGCAGTTCTTC. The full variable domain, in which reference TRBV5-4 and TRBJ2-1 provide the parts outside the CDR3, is ETGVTQSPTHLIKTRGQQVTLRCSSQSGHNTVSWYQQALGQGPQFIFQYYREEENGRGNFPPRFSGLQFPNYSSELNVNALELDDSALYLCASSWDSGNEQFFGPGTRLTVL.

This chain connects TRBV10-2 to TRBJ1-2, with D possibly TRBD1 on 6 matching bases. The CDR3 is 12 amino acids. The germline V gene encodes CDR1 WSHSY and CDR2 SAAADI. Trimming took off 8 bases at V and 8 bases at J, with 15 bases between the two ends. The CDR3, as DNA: TGCGCCAGCTCCCGGGGGGCTGGGGGCTACACCTTC. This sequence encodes CASSRGAGGYTF.

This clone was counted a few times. In DNA, the CDR3 is TGTGCCATCAGACCCGACAGGAACACTGAAGCTTTCTTT. It is translated as CAIRPDRNTEAFF. The chain employs TRBV10-3 and TRBJ1-1; perhaps TRBD1 as D (5 bases). Deletions cut 6 bases from V and 1 base from J, with 9 bases between. This CDR3 spans 13 amino acids. Germline V CDR1 and CDR2: ENHRY, SYGVKD.

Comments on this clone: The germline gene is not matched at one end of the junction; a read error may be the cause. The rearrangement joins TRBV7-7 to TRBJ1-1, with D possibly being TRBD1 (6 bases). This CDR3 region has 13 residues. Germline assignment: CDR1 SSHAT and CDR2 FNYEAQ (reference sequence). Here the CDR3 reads CASSLTGNTEAFF. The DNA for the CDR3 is TGTGCTAGCAGCCTGACAGGGAACACTGAAGCTTTCTTT.

CDR3 sequence reads: CASSEGRQEYF. In nucleotides, the CDR3 is TGTGCCAGCAGTGAAGGCCGTCAGGAGTATTTT. The gene calls are TRBV6-1 and TRBJ2-3; D uncertain. The germline V and J ends were trimmed by 1 base and 13 bases, with 9 bases remaining between them. Germline assignment: CDR1 MNHNS and CDR2 SASEGT. The CDR3 is made up of 11 amino acids.

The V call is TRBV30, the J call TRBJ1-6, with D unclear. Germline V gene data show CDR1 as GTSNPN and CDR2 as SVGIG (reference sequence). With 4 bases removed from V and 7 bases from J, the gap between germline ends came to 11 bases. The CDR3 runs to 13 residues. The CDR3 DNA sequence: TGTGCCTGGACTCCCCTTCGGAATTCACCCCTCCACTTT. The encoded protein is CAWTPLRNSPLHF.

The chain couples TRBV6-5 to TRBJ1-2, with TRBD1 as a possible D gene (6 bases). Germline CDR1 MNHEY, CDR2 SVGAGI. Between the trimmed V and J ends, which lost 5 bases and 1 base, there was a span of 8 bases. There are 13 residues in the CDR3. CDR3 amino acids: CASSRTDNYGYTF. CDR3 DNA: TGTGCCAGCAGTCGGACAGATAACTATGGCTACACCTTC.

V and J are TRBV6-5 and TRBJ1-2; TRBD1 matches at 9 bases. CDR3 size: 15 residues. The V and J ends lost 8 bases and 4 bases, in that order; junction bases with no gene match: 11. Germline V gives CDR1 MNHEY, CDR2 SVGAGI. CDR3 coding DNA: TGTGCCAGCGGCTCAACAGGGGGCGGCATCTATGGCTACACCTTC. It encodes CASGSTGGGIYGYTF.

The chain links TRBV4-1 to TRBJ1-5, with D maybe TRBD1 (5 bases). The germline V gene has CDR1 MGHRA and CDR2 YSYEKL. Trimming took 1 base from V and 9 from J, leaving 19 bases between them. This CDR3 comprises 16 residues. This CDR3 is CASSQGDLGGVRPQHF. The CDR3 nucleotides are TGCGCCAGCAGCCAAGGGGACCTGGGGGGTGTTAGGCCCCAGCATTTT.

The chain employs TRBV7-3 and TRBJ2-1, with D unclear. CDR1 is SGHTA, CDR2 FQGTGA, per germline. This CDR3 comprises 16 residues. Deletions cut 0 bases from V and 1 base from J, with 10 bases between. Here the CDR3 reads CASSLTADLSYNEQFF. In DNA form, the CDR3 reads TGTGCCAGCAGCTTAACGGCGGATCTTTCCTACAATGAGCAGTTCTTC.